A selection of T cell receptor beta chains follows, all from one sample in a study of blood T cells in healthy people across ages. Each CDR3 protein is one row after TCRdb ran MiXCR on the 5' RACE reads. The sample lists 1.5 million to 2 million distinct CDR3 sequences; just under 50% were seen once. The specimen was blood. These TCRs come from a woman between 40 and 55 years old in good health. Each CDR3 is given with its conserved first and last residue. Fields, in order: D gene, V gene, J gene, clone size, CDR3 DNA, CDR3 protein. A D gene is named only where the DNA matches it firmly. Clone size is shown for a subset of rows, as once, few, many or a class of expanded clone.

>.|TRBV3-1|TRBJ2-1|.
TGTGCCAGCAGCCCAAATACAGGGATTGATGAGCAGTTCTTC
CASSPNTGIDEQFF
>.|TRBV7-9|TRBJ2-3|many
TGTGCCAGCACCATTGGGGGAGACGTAGATACGCAGTATTTT
CASTIGGDVDTQYF
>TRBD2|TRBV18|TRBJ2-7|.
TGTGCCAGCTCAGCGACTAGCGGGAGCTCCTACGAGCAGTACTTC
CASSATSGSSYEQYF
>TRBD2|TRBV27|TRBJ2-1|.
TGTACCAGCATGGAGCGGGGAACCTACAATGAGCAGTTCTTC
CTSMERGTYNEQFF
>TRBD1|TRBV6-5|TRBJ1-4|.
TGTGCCAGTTCTGTAGCAGGGGGTATTGGCGAAAAACTGTTTTTT
CASSVAGGIGEKLFF
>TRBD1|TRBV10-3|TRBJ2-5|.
TGTGCCATCAGGGGACAGGGAGAGCAGTACTTC
CAIRGQGEQYF
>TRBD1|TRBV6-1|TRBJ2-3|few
TGTGCCAGCAGTGTCTCACAGGGGTTTTCTCCAGATACGCAGTATTTT
CASSVSQGFSPDTQYF
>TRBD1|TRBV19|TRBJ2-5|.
TGTGCCAGTATTTCTCGTGTTGGGACAGGGGACTTGGGTGAGCAGTACTTC
CASISRVGTGDLGEQYF
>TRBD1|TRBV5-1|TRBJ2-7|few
TGCGCCAGCAGCATAGGACAGGTGGACCCCTACGAGCAGTACTTC
CASSIGQVDPYEQYF
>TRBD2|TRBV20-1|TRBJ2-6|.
TGCAGTGCTAGATCCCCGGGACTAGCGACCAGCTCTGGGGCCAACGTCCTGACTTTC
CSARSPGLATSSGANVLTF
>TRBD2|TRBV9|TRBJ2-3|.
TGTGTCAGCAGCGCTGCTTCCGGGACTAGCATAGCGGCAGATACGCAGTATTTT
CVSSAASGTSIAADTQYF
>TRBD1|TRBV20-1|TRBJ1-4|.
TGCAGTGCTAGACGGGGACAGTCTGGTGAAAAACTGTTTTTT
CSARRGQSGEKLFF
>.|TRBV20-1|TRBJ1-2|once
TGCAGTGCTAGAGATAACGCACAGCCTCGGAACTATGGCTACACCTTC
CSARDNAQPRNYGYTF
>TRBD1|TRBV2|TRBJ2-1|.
TGTCCCAGCAGTGACCCGGAGCGTGGGCCTACAGGGGATGAGCAGTTCTTC
CPSSDPERGPTGDEQFF
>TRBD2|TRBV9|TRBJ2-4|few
TGTGCCAGCAGCGGGGAGGGCCTCAAAAACATTCAGTACTTC
CASSGEGLKNIQYF
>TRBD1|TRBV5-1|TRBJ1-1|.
TGCGCCAGCAGCAACCGGGACAGGGGCTTCGGGAACACTGAAGCTTTCTTT
CASSNRDRGFGNTEAFF
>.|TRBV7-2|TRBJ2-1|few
TGTGCCAGCAGCCCCCAGCGGGTCTCCTACAATGAGCAGTTCTTC
CASSPQRVSYNEQFF
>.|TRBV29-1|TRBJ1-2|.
TGCAGCGTTGTGTGGGGAAACTATGGCTACACCTTC
CSVVWGNYGYTF
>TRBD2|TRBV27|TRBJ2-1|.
TGTGCCACCTACGGGGGGGGATTCTACAATGAGCAGTTCTTC
CATYGGGFYNEQFF
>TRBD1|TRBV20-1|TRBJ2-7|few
TGCAGTGCTAGAAGTCGACAGGGGGACTACGAGCAGTACTTC
CSARSRQGDYEQYF
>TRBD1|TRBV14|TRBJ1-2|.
TGTGCCAGCAGCCAAGAGACAGGGGCCTCTGACTATGGCTACACCTTC
CASSQETGASDYGYTF
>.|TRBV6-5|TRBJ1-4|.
TGTGCCAGCAGCACAGAGCCAACTAATGAAAAACTGTTTTTT
CASSTEPTNEKLFF
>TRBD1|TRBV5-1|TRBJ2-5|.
TGCGCCAGCAGCCCCGAGACAGGGCCCCAAGAGACCCAGTACTTC
CASSPETGPQETQYF
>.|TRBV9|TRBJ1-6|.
TGTGCCAGCAGCGCCCGAAATTCACCCCTCCACTTT
CASSARNSPLHF
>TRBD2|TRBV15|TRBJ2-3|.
TGTGCCACCAGCAGAGATCTTCCGACTAGCGGGGGGGCGGTATCCCGCCCAGATACGCAGTATTTT
CATSRDLPTSGGAVSRPDTQYF
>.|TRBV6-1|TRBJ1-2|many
TGTGCCAGCTCAGACAACTGGGGACTATATGGCTACACCTTC
CASSDNWGLYGYTF
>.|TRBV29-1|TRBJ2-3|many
TGCAGCATGACCGGGACCCTCACAGATACGCAGTATTTT
CSMTGTLTDTQYF
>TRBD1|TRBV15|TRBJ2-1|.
TGTGCCACCAGCCGGCCCCCGACAGGGTACAATGTGCAGTTCTTC
CATSRPPTGYNVQFF
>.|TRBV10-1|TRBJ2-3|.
TGCGCCAGCAGTGAAGTGACGGGGATCACAGATACGCAGTATTTT
CASSEVTGITDTQYF
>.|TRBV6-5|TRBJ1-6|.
TGTGCCAGCAGTTACTCCGACAGTTTTCACTCACCCCTCCACTTT
CASSYSDSFHSPLHF
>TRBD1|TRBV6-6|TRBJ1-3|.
TGTGCCAGCAGGCTCGACAGGGACCCCTCCGAGAACACCATATATTTT
CASRLDRDPSENTIYF
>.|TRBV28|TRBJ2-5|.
TGTGCCAGCATGGCAGGGAGCACGGAGACCCAGTACTTC
CASMAGSTETQYF
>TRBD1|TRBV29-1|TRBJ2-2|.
TGCAGCGTTGATTTGTCGGGCGGGACAGGAAACACCGGGGAGCTGTTTTTT
CSVDLSGGTGNTGELFF
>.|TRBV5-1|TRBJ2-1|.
TGCGCCAGCGGGGCATTTGATACAAGGGAGCAGTTCTTC
CASGAFDTREQFF
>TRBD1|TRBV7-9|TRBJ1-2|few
TGTGCCAGCAGCCCGCAACAGGGGCCGGGGGGCTACACCTTC
CASSPQQGPGGYTF
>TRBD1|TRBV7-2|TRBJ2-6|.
TGTGCCAGCAGCTTAGTGTCCCGGGACAGGGCCGGGGCCAACGTCCTGACTTTC
CASSLVSRDRAGANVLTF
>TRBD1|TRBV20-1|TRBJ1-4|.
TGCAGTGCTAGAGGACAGGACAGGGGGCGCGGGGAGAGGGAAAAACTGTTTTTT
CSARGQDRGRGEREKLFF
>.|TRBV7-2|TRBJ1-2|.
TGTGCCAGCAGCTTTGGGGGGTCCGGCGTCGGCTACACCTTC
CASSFGGSGVGYTF
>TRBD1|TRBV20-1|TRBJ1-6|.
TGCAGTGCTCCGTACAGGGGGAGAAATAATTCACCCCTCCACTTT
CSAPYRGRNNSPLHF
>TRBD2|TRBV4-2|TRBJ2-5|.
TGTGCCAGCAGCCAAGAGGGGACTAGAAAAGAGACCCAGTACTTC
CASSQEGTRKETQYF
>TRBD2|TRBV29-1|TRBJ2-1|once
TGCAGCGTCGCCGCTAGCGGGTACAATGAGCGGTTCTTC
CSVAASGYNERFF
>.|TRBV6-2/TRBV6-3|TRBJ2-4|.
TGTGCCAGCAGTTCGCACACAGACTCCAAAAACATTCAGTACTTC
CASSSHTDSKNIQYF
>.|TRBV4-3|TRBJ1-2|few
TGCGCCAGCAGTAGCGGGGGAAGGGATTTGGACTATGGCTACACCTTC
CASSSGGRDLDYGYTF
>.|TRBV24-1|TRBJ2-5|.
TGTGCCACCAGTTCCAGCGGATACCAAGAGACCCAGTACTTC
CATSSSGYQETQYF
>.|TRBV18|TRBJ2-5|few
TGTGCCAGCTCACAGGGCCAAGCAAACGTACGGGAGACCCAGTACTTC
CASSQGQANVRETQYF
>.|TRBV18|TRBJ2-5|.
TGTGCCAGCTCACGCACAGAGGTGCAGGAGACCCAGTACTTC
CASSRTEVQETQYF
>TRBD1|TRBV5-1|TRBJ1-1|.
TGCGCCAGCAGCACCCGGGACAGGCTAATGAACACTGAAGCTTTCTTT
CASSTRDRLMNTEAFF
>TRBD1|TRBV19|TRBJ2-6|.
TGTGCCAGTAGTACCGGGACAGGAGTCTCTGGGGCCAACGTCCTGACTTTC
CASSTGTGVSGANVLTF
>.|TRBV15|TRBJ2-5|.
TGTGCCACCAGCCGATTCGGACAAGCTGGCCAAGAGACCCAGTACTTC
CATSRFGQAGQETQYF
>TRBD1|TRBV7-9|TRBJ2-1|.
TGTGCCAGCAGCTCCAGGGGGTCTTTGTCCTACAATGAGCAGTTCTTC
CASSSRGSLSYNEQFF
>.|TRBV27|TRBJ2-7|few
TGTGCCAGCAATGGGGAAGGAAACGAGCAGTACTTC
CASNGEGNEQYF